A single sample is the source of the 18 T cell receptor beta chains below, sequenced in a study of T cell repertoires in cytomegalovirus infection. TCRdb recomputed calls from the reads with MiXCR, one row per CDR3 protein. This sample has almost 500,000 distinct CDR3 sequences, with about 10% found just once. The sequencing sample was made of PBMCs. The receptors derive from a human donor in good health (CMV status not recorded). Some clones in this sample may be carry-over from other donors' samples.

In this sample, this clonotype turned up many times. V is TRBV7-9 and J is TRBJ1-1; no clear D gene. CDR1 SEHNR and CDR2 FQNEAQ come from the germline V gene (reference sequence). This CDR3 contains 14 residues. V was shortened by 5 bases and J by 7 bases, with 17 bases between the two germline ends. The CDR3 sequence: CASSLTTANREAFF. The CDR3, as DNA: TGTGCCAGCAGCCTTACGACGGCCAACCGTGAAGCTTTCTTT.

About this clonotype itself: This may be a read error, as it is one base from a much larger clone. The CDR3 reads CASSTVKRDSETQYF. The DNA for the CDR3 is TGTGCCAGCAGCACGGTGAAGCGGGACTCGGAGACCCAGTACTTC. The chain employs TRBV28 and TRBJ2-5; 7 positions agree with TRBD2. Germline V gene sequence: CDR1 MDHEN, CDR2 SYDVKM. Trimming took 6 bases from V and 5 from J; bases not matched to a gene: 12. The CDR3 contains 15 residues.

In its sample, this clonotype was seen many times. The chain links TRBV4-2 to TRBJ2-6; no clear D gene. The CDR3 has 15 amino acids. Germline CDR1 reads LGHNA; CDR2 reads YNFKEQ. Trimming shortened V by 0 bases and J by 1 base, and 4 bases separated the two germline ends. The CDR3 is CASSQDLSGANVLTF. The CDR3 DNA follows: TGTGCCAGCAGCCAAGACTTATCTGGGGCCAACGTCCTGACTTTC.

V is TRBV19 and J is TRBJ1-3; tentative D call: TRBD1 (5 bases). CDR3 length: 17 residues. The V and J ends lost 2 bases and 0 bases respectively, with 14 bases between them. Germline V gene sequence: CDR1 LNHDA, CDR2 SQIVND (reference sequence). CDR3 sequence (DNA): TGTGCCAGTAGTATAAGGGACGGAGTTATCTCTGGAAACACCATATATTTT. This translates into CASSIRDGVISGNTIYF.

This clonotype was detected only once. Here the CDR3 reads CSVDGLAARLYNEQFF. The CDR3 DNA follows: TGCAGCGTAGACGGCCTAGCCGCCAGACTCTACAATGAGCAGTTCTTC. This rearrangement joins TRBV29-1 to TRBJ2-1; the D gene is possibly TRBD2 (5 bases). Trimming removed 6 bases from V and 3 bases from J, with 21 bases in between. Germline CDR1 SQVTM, CDR2 ANQGSEA. The CDR3 extends over 16 amino acids.

This clonotype appeared many times. The chain has TRBV11-2 and TRBJ2-4, with D tentatively TRBD1 (7 bases). CDR1 and CDR2 (germline): SGHAT, FQNNGV. The CDR3 is 17 amino acids. With 6 bases removed from V and 0 bases from J, the gap between germline ends came to 18 bases. CDR3 bases: TGTGCCAGCAGGAAAGTGGGGGGACAGCTAGCCAAAAACATTCAGTACTTC. It codes for CASRKVGGQLAKNIQYF.

This clonotype showed up many times. This chain links TRBV15 with TRBJ2-1, with 8 bases aligning to TRBD2. This CDR3 has 12 amino acids. Germline-derived CDR1 and CDR2 are LNHNV and YYDKDF (reference sequence). The V and J ends lost 4 bases and 10 bases, in that order; junction bases with no gene match: 3. The CDR3 nucleotides are TGTGCCACCAGCACCTTAGCGGGGGAGCAGTTCTTC. Protein: CATSTLAGEQFF.

This clonotype was detected many times. The J gene is TRBJ1-4, the V gene TRBV6-1; D remains ambiguous. With 2 bases removed from V and 8 bases from J, the gap between germline ends came to 15 bases. From germline, CDR1 is MNHNS and CDR2 SASEGT. The CDR3 is 15 residues long. The CDR3 nucleotides read TGTGCCAGCAGTGAAAACTTTGGGAAGCCCGAAAAACTGTTTTTT. Protein sequence: CASSENFGKPEKLFF.

V gene TRBV19 combines with J gene TRBJ2-2, with D uncertain. Trimming pared 6 bases from V and 5 bases from J, leaving 16 bases between. The CDR3 loop spans 15 amino acids. Germline V gene data show CDR1 as LNHDA and CDR2 as SQIVND (reference sequence). CDR3 residues: CASRGQAKRTGELFF. The CDR3, as DNA: TGTGCCAGTAGAGGGCAGGCCAAAAGAACCGGGGAGCTGTTTTTT.

This clonotype was seen at least ten times. The rearrangement links TRBV5-4 to TRBJ1-1; D gene uncertain. Germline CDR1 is SGHNT and CDR2 is YYREEE (reference sequence). The CDR3 consists of 13 residues. V shed 2 bases and J shed 5 bases, with 10 bases lying between them. The chain's CDR3 is CASSLRVGTEAFF. In DNA form, the CDR3 reads TGTGCCAGCAGCTTAAGAGTTGGGACTGAAGCTTTCTTT.

This clonotype came up many times. The V and J genes are TRBV2 and TRBJ2-2; tentatively, D is TRBD2 (5 bases). Trimming took 0 bases from V and 4 from J, leaving 12 bases between them. The CDR3 contains 16 residues. Per the germline V gene, CDR1 is SNHLY and CDR2 is FYNNEI. DNA for the CDR3: TGTGCCAGCAGTGAAGCGCTTGCGGGCGGCACCGGGGAGCTGTTTTTT. Residues: CASSEALAGGTGELFF.

The J gene is TRBJ1-1, the V gene TRBV5-1, with 8 positions matching TRBD1. The junction had 15 bases not matched to a gene; V was cut back by 2 bases and J by 12 bases. Per germline, CDR1 SGHRS and CDR2 YFSETQ. The CDR3 totals 15 residues. CDR3 sequence (DNA): TGCGCCAGCAGCTTATCCGGGACAGGCGGATTGTGGTCTTTCTTT. It translates to CASSLSGTGGLWSFF.

This clonotype was counted many times. The CDR3 region is CASSDSLLNQPQHF. CDR3 nucleotide sequence: TGTGCCAGCAGTGACTCCTTGCTGAATCAGCCCCAGCATTTT. The J gene is TRBJ1-5, the V gene TRBV25-1, with D uncertain. The CDR3 contains 14 residues. The germline V gene encodes CDR1 MGHDK and CDR2 SYGVNS. The ends were cut back, 3 bases at V and 4 bases at J, with 10 bases in the middle.

In this sample, this clonotype turned up many times. The chain is built from TRBV27 and TRBJ2-4; 10 nucleotides align to TRBD1. The V segment lost 8 bases and the J segment 6 bases; nucleotides outside the gene matches: 4. The CDR3 has 13 residues. CDR1 and CDR2 from the germline V gene are MNHEY and SMNVEV (reference sequence). The DNA of the CDR3 is TGTGCCAGCTGGACAGGGGGGGGAAACATTCAGTACTTC. Translation gives CASWTGGGNIQYF.

This clonotype turned up a few times. V is TRBV5-1 and J is TRBJ2-1; 15 bases are a match to TRBD2. The length of the CDR3 is 17 residues. Germline loops: CDR1 SGHRS, CDR2 YFSETQ. V lost 2 bases to trimming and J lost 7 bases; unmatched junction nucleotides: 7. The CDR3 DNA follows: TGCGCCAGCAGCTTTACGGGACTAGCGGGAGGCTTGAATGAGCAGTTCTTC. Amino acid sequence: CASSFTGLAGGLNEQFF.

The table lists this clonotype with many counts. CDR3 bases: TGTGCCAGTAGTGATTGGAAGGGGAAACTACAGGGCTACACCTTC. The encoded protein is CASSDWKGKLQGYTF. V usage is TRBV19 and J usage is TRBJ1-2; TRBD1 might be the D (5 bases). This CDR3 has 15 residues. Trimming pared 5 bases from V and 8 bases from J, leaving 21 bases between. In germline, CDR1 is LNHDA, CDR2 SQIVND (reference sequence).

The chain has TRBV5-4 and TRBJ2-6; D is perhaps TRBD1 or TRBD2 (5 bases each). Trimming removed 5 bases at V and 0 bases at J, with 21 bases between. The CDR3 length is 19 residues. Germline CDR1 SGHNT, CDR2 YYREEE (reference sequence). The CDR3 is CASSPGGSLPLSGANVLTF. Written as DNA, the CDR3 is TGTGCCAGCAGTCCTGGGGGTAGTCTCCCCCTCTCTGGGGCCAACGTCCTGACTTTC.

This sequence joins TRBV27 and TRBJ2-7; TRBD1 matches at 9 bases. The germline CDR1 and CDR2 sequences are MNHEY and SMNVEV (reference sequence). V shed 0 bases and J 1 base; nucleotides not matched to a gene: 4. The CDR3 contains 16 residues. CDR3 bases: TGTGCCAGCAGTTTATCGCGGACAGGGGTGTCCTACGAGCAGTACTTC. Translated: CASSLSRTGVSYEQYF.